This is a list of T cell receptor beta chains from one sample in a study of blood T cell repertoires in COVID-19. Method: immunoSEQ multiplex PCR; TCRdb's copy keeps in-frame clones and lacks some. The sample holds tens of thousands of clones, almost 85% seen once. Input material: peripheral blood. These receptors all come from a human donor in a cohort sampled during active COVID-19. The CDR3 runs from the conserved cysteine through the conserved F or W. The order of the fields is CDR3 DNA, CDR3 protein, V gene, J gene, D gene, clone size. D genes are given only for firm matches. Part of the rows lack a size; the others show once, few, many or a class for expanded clones.

TGTGCCAGCTCACCACCGGGGACAGGTCCTCTCTATGGCTACACCTTC	CASSPPGTGPLYGYTF	TRBV18	TRBJ1-2	TRBD1	.
TGTGCCAGCAGTCCCCGACAGGGTTTGAATGAGCAGTTCTTC	CASSPRQGLNEQFF	TRBV25-1	TRBJ2-1	TRBD1	few
TGTGCCAGCAGCGCCTCGGGGGCGGGGGGAATGAATGAGCAGTTCTTC	CASSASGAGGMNEQFF	TRBV7-2	TRBJ2-1	TRBD2	medium-sized
TGTGCCAGCTCCACGACGGAGAGCGGGGGGACCAATGAGCAGTTCTTC	CASSTTESGGTNEQFF	TRBV18	TRBJ2-1	TRBD2	.
TGTGCCAGCAGAAACACAGGTTCCAATCAGCCCCAGCATTTT	CASRNTGSNQPQHF	TRBV6-5	TRBJ1-5	.	.
TGTGCCCGGGGACTAGCGGGGGTCAATGAGCAGTTCTTC	CARGLAGVNEQFF	TRBV30	TRBJ2-1	TRBD2	.
TGTGCTAGTGGTTTCGACACAGGGAGCGCCTTC	CASGFDTGSAF	TRBV12-5	TRBJ1-2	.	few
TGTGCCAGCAGCTTGGAGTGGCAGGGGTTTTCACCCCTCCACTTT	CASSLEWQGFSPLHF	TRBV5-6	TRBJ1-6	.	few
TGTGCCAGCAGCCCCCGGGGAACAGCTGGAAACACCATATATTTT	CASSPRGTAGNTIYF	TRBV3-1/TRBV3-2	TRBJ1-3	.	.
TGTGCCAGCAGCTTTGAAGGGACAGGATTAGCCACAGATACGCAGTATTTT	CASSFEGTGLATDTQYF	TRBV7-9	TRBJ2-3	TRBD1	few
TGTGCCAGCAGTCGACAGGGCAACAATGAGCAGTTCTTC	CASSRQGNNEQFF	TRBV25-1	TRBJ2-1	TRBD1	.
TGTGCCAGCAGCCAAACAAGTGTCTCAGTGGAGACCCAGTACTTC	CASSQTSVSVETQYF	TRBV3-1/TRBV3-2	TRBJ2-5	.	.
TGTGCCAGCAGCTTTCTCGCAGGGGGGAACACTGAAGCTTTCTTT	CASSFLAGGNTEAFF	TRBV5-8	TRBJ1-1	TRBD1	.
TGCGCCAGCAGCTATAACAGCAACACCGGGGAGCTGTTTTTT	CASSYNSNTGELFF	TRBV5-1	TRBJ2-2	.	.
TGTGCCAGCAGAAGCGGGGGCCAGATCTACAATGAGCAGTTCTTC	CASRSGGQIYNEQFF	TRBV11-2	TRBJ2-1	TRBD2	.
TGTGCCAGCAGAGGACAGGGTAGGGACACTGAAGCTTTCTTT	CASRGQGRDTEAFF	TRBV6-5	TRBJ1-1	TRBD1	once
TGTGCCACCAGCAGGGACGGGAGCTCGGGAGTTGGGATATACAATGAGCAGTTCTTC	CATSRDGSSGVGIYNEQFF	TRBV15	TRBJ2-1	.	.
TGTGCCAGCAGCCCAGGGGCAGTTAACTATGGCTACACCTTC	CASSPGAVNYGYTF	TRBV7-9	TRBJ1-2	.	.
TGTGCCAGCAGCTTAATCGCGGGGGCCCGGGATACGCAGTATTTT	CASSLIAGARDTQYF	TRBV7-2	TRBJ2-3	.	once
TGTGCCAGCAGCTTAGCCCCTCTGAATGAGCAGTTCTTC	CASSLAPLNEQFF	TRBV7-6	TRBJ2-1	.	.
TGTGCCAGCAGTGAATGGACAGACGATGAAAAACTGTTTTTT	CASSEWTDDEKLFF	TRBV25-1	TRBJ1-4	.	.
TGTGCCAGCAGCCAAGAAATAGCGGGGGGCTACAATGAGCAGTTCTTC	CASSQEIAGGYNEQFF	TRBV3-1/TRBV3-2	TRBJ2-1	TRBD2	.
TGTGCCAGCAGTGACTGGGGCGCGGGAACCACCGGGGAGCTGTTTTTT	CASSDWGAGTTGELFF	TRBV2	TRBJ2-2	.	.
TGTGCCACCAGTTTAGGGGCTAGCAATCAGCCCCAGCATTTT	CATSLGASNQPQHF	TRBV24-1	TRBJ1-5	.	.
TGTGCCACCAGTGACACCGGGACTAGCGGGGGGGTCACAGATACGCAGTATTTT	CATSDTGTSGGVTDTQYF	TRBV24-1	TRBJ2-3	TRBD2	.
TGCGCCAGCAGCTTAACTGGGACAGGGAACGAGCAGTACTTC	CASSLTGTGNEQYF	TRBV5-1	TRBJ2-7	TRBD1	few
TGTGCCAGCAGCGTAGGAGAAGTCGGAAACACCATATATTTT	CASSVGEVGNTIYF	TRBV9	TRBJ1-3	.	.
TGTGCCAGCAGCCCCGACAGGGCGGCTGAAGCTTTCTTT	CASSPDRAAEAFF	TRBV7-8	TRBJ1-1	TRBD1	once
TGTGCCAGCAGCCTAAGGACCGGAGGGGAGACCCAGTACTTC	CASSLRTGGETQYF	TRBV11-3	TRBJ2-5	.	.
TGCGCCAGCAGCTTCGGACAGGGGGCGGAGGAGCAGTTCTTC	CASSFGQGAEEQFF	TRBV5-1	TRBJ2-1	TRBD1	.
TGTGCCAGCAGAACCCGGACTAGCGGGGGGGTGGGAGAGACCCAGTACTTC	CASRTRTSGGVGETQYF	TRBV28	TRBJ2-5	TRBD2	.
TGCGCCAGCAGCCAACCGGGACAGCGGCGTTCAGGTTATGGCTACACCTTC	CASSQPGQRRSGYGYTF	TRBV4-1	TRBJ1-2	TRBD1	once
TGTGCCAGCACCCGACAGGGGGCCTACAATGAGCAGTTCTTC	CASTRQGAYNEQFF	TRBV11-2	TRBJ2-1	TRBD1	once
TGTGCCAGCAGCTTTAGAGAGAGGGAGCAGTACTTC	CASSFREREQYF	TRBV11-3	TRBJ2-7	.	.
TGTGCCAGCCGAGGACTAGAGTCATCCACAGATACGCAGTATTTT	CASRGLESSTDTQYF	TRBV6-5	TRBJ2-3	TRBD2	.
TGTGCCAGCAAAGGACAGGGGGCAGATACGCAGTATTTT	CASKGQGADTQYF	TRBV6-6	TRBJ2-3	TRBD1	.
TGTGCCAGCAGTTACTCCGCACTTGCGAACACCGGGGAGCTGTTTTTT	CASSYSALANTGELFF	TRBV6-5	TRBJ2-2	.	.
TGTGCCAGCAACAGGGATCAGGTGGGACCCCAGTTCTTC	CASNRDQVGPQFF	TRBV9	TRBJ2-1	.	.
TGTGCCAGCCAACGGGACAGTAGCAATCAGCCCCAGCATTTT	CASQRDSSNQPQHF	TRBV6-5	TRBJ1-5	TRBD1	.
TGTGCCATCAGTGAATCCGTAGCGGGGGCCGACAATGAGCAGTTCTTC	CAISESVAGADNEQFF	TRBV10-3	TRBJ2-1	TRBD2	.
TGTGCCAGCAGCTTAGCGCTTGGCCAGCGTAATGAAGCTTTCTTT	CASSLALGQRNEAFF	TRBV7-2	TRBJ1-1	.	.
TGTGCCAGTAGTTCCCGGACAGGGCCCGGTACGCAGTATTTT	CASSSRTGPGTQYF	TRBV19	TRBJ2-3	TRBD1	.
TGCAGTGCGCCCAGGGGCTACGAGCAGTACTTC	CSAPRGYEQYF	TRBV20-1	TRBJ2-7	.	.
TGCGCCAGCAGCCCAGGGGCCTCTACTAGCACAGATACGCAGTATTTT	CASSPGASTSTDTQYF	TRBV5-1	TRBJ2-3	.	.
TGTGCCAGCAGCTTTCTGACAGGGCGGGGCACCGGGGAGCTGTTTTTT	CASSFLTGRGTGELFF	TRBV7-9	TRBJ2-2	.	once
TGTGCCAGCAGCCCGGGGGGGGCAAACTATGGCTACACCTTC	CASSPGGANYGYTF	TRBV5-6	TRBJ1-2	.	.
TGTGCCACCAGTGAATACTACAACAATGAGCAGTTCTTC	CATSEYYNNEQFF	TRBV24-1	TRBJ2-1	.	.
TGTGCCAGCAGCTTAAGCCCTCAAGAGACCCAGTACTTC	CASSLSPQETQYF	TRBV7-2	TRBJ2-5	.	.
TGCAGCGTCCATGACAGCTCCTACAATGAGCAGTTCTTC	CSVHDSSYNEQFF	TRBV29-1	TRBJ2-1	.	.
TGTGCCAGCATTCCGGGGGGGCAGAACACAGATACGCAGTATTTT	CASIPGGQNTDTQYF	TRBV2	TRBJ2-3	TRBD2	once
TGTGCCAGCAGCTTGGAAACGAGGGTGCCTTCCTTC	CASSLETRVPSF	TRBV5-4	TRBJ1-2	.	.
TGTGCCATCCGCCCTTCGGGGTACCAAGAGACCCAGTACTTC	CAIRPSGYQETQYF	TRBV10-3	TRBJ2-5	.	.
TGTGCCAGCAGTCGACAGGGAATGAATTCACCCCTCCACTTT	CASSRQGMNSPLHF	TRBV6-5	TRBJ1-6	TRBD1	.
TGTGCCTCCAAGGGAGGGACAGGGGGCTATCAAGCTTTCTTT	CASKGGTGGYQAFF	TRBV30	TRBJ1-1	TRBD1	.
TGTGCCAGTAGTATGAGACCATTGGGCGAGAAAAACATTCAGTACTTC	CASSMRPLGEKNIQYF	TRBV19	TRBJ2-4	.	.
TGCGCCAGCAGCCTCCTAGCGGGGGGTTCCTACAATGAGCAGTTCTTC	CASSLLAGGSYNEQFF	TRBV5-1	TRBJ2-1	TRBD2	.
TGTGCCAGCAGTGACTCGAGGCAGGGGGACACTGAAGCTTTCTTT	CASSDSRQGDTEAFF	TRBV6-4	TRBJ1-1	TRBD1	once
TGTGCCAGCAGTTTTCGGGACACTGAAGCTTTCTTT	CASSFRDTEAFF	TRBV12-3/TRBV12-4	TRBJ1-1	.	.
TGTGCCAGCAGCTTCTGGGAGAACCAAGAGACCCAGTACTTC	CASSFWENQETQYF	TRBV5-8	TRBJ2-5	.	.